The sequence of this T cell receptor (beta chain) was determined in a study of CD8+ T cells in alopecia areata. To note about this clone: The antigen is undetermined.

Trimming removed 4 bases from V and 2 bases from J; junction bases left unmatched: 5. The CDR3 loop spans 16 amino acids. CDR1 is PRHDT and CDR2 is FYEKMQ in the germline V gene (reference sequence). Extracted from the samples, RNA was reverse transcribed into cDNA to serve as the sequencing template. Libraries were prepared by immunoSEQ multiplex PCR; TCRdb keeps only in-frame clonotypes and omits some of them. The sample lists over 150,000 clones, more than 55% occurring once. Study observations and caveats: Normal skin's resident alphabeta T cells are sequenced alongside lesional scalp T cells. Lesional scalp displayed greater clonality than normal scalp, most notably in alopecia totalis/universalis.

Sequencing used CD8+ T cells sorted from blood. The V call is TRBV13, the J call TRBJ2-5, with 12 bases that match TRBD2. The source of this sequence is a human donor in good health. CDR3 coding DNA: TGTGCCAGCAGCTCCCGGACTAGCGGGATACAAGAGACCCAGTACTTC. The encoded protein is CASSSRTSGIQETQYF.